The source of this T cell receptor (beta chain) is a study of blood T cell repertoires in COVID-19. The CDR3 spans 14 residues. V shed 0 bases and J shed 1 base, with 7 bases lying between them. The assay was immunoSEQ multiplex PCR, and TCRdb's table has in-frame clones only and misses some. The table shows some 250,000 clones, with more than 85% occurring only once. Adults between roughly 18 and 90 years of age took part from more than 20 US areas. Cohort assignment relied on participant-reported clinical history. The study counted Cohort 3 donors as recovered given two negative PCRs, clearance, or symptom resolution.

Material: PBMCs or T cells enriched from blood (not recorded which). The chain joins TRBV6-7 to TRBJ2-7, with D hard to call. TRBV6-7 counts as an open reading frame of uncertain function. This clonotype was obtained from a man aged 35 to 55 who had recovered from COVID-19. The CDR3 reads CASSYSLLSYEQYF. The CDR3 DNA reads as TGTGCCAGCAGTTACTCTCTTCTATCCTACGAGCAGTACTTC.